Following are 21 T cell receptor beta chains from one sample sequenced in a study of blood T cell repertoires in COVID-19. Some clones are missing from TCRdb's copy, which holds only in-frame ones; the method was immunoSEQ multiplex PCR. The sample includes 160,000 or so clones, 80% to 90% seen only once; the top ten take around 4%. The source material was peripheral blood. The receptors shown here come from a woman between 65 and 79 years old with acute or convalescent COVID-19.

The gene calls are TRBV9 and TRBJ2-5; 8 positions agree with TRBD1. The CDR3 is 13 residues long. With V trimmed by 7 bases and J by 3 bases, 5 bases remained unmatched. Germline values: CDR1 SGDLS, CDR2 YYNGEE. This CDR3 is CASSPGQEETQYF. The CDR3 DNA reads TGTGCCAGCTCCCCGGGACAGGAAGAGACCCAGTACTTC.

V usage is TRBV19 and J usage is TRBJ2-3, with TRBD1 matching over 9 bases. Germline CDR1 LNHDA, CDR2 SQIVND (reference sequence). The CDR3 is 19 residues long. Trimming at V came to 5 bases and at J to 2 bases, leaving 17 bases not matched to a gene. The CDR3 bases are TGTGCCAGTAGTGCGGGACAGGGATACATTTGGAGTCACACAGATACGCAGTATTTT. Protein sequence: CASSAGQGYIWSHTDTQYF.

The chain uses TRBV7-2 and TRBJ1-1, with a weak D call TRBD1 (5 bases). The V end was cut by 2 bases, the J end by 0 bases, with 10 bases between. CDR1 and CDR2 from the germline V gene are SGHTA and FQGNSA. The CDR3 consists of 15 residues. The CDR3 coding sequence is TGTGCCAGCAGCTTACTCGGGGGGGTGAACACTGAAGCTTTCTTT. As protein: CASSLLGGVNTEAFF.

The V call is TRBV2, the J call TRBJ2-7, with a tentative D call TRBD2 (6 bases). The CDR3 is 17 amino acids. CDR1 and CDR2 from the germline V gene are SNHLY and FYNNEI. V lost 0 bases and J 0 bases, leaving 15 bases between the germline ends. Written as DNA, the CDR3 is TGTGCCAGCAGTGAAGCGGGGGGAAGGGTGGGCTCCTACGAGCAGTACTTC. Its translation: CASSEAGGRVGSYEQYF.

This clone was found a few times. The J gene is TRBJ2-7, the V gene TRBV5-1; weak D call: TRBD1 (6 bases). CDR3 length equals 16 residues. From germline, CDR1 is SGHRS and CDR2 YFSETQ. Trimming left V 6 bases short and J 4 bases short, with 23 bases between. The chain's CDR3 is CASNPGVTGKLYEQYF. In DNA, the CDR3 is TGCGCCAGCAATCCCGGGGTCACAGGGAAACTATACGAGCAGTACTTC.

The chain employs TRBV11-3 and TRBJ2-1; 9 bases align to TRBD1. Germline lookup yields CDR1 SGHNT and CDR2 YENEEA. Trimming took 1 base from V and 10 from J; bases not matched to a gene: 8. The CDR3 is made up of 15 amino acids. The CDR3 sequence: CASSLGTGAGREQFF. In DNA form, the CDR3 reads TGTGCCAGCAGCTTAGGGACAGGGGCAGGACGGGAGCAGTTCTTC.

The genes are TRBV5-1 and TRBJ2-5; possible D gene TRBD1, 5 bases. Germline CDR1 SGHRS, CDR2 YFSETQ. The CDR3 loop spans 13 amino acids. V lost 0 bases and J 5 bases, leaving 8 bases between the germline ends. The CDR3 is CASSLEGLETQYF. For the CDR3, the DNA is TGCGCCAGCAGCTTGGAGGGGTTGGAGACCCAGTACTTC.

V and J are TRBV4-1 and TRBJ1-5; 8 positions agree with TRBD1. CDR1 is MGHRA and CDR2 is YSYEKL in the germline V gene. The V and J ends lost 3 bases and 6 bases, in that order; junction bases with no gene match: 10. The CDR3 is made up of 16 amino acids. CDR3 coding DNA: TGCGCCAGCAGCCACGGTGACAGGGGTTCGAGTCAGCCCCAGCATTTT. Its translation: CASSHGDRGSSQPQHF.

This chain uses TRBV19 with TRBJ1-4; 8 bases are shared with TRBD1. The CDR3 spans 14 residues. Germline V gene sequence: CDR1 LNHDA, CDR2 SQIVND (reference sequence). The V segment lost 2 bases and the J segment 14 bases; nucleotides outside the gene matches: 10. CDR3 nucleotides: TGTGCCAGTAGTATATTGGGACAGGAGAACCTGCTGTTTTTT. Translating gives CASSILGQENLLFF.

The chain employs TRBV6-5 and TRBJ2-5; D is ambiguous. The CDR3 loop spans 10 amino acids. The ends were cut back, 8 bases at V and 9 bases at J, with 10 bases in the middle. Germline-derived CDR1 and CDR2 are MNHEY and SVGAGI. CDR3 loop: CASGSVAQYF. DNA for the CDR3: TGTGCCAGCGGTTCCGTCGCCCAGTACTTC.

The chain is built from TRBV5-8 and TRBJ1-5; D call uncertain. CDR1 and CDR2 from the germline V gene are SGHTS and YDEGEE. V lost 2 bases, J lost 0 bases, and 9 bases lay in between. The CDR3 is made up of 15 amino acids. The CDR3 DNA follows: TGTGCCAGCAGCTTTGCGATATATAGCAATCAGCCCCAGCATTTT. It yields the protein CASSFAIYSNQPQHF.

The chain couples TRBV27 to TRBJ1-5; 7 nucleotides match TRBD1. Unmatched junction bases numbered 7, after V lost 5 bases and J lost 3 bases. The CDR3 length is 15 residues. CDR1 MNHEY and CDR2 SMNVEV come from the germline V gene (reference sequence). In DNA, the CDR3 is TGTGCCAGCAGTGCCCTGACAGGGCCCAATCAGCCCCAGCATTTT. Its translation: CASSALTGPNQPQHF.

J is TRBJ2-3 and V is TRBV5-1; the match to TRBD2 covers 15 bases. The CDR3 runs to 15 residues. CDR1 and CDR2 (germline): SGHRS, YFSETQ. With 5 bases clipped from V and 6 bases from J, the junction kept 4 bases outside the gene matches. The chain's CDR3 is CASRGLAGGIDTQYF. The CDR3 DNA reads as TGCGCCAGCAGGGGACTAGCGGGAGGTATTGATACGCAGTATTTT.

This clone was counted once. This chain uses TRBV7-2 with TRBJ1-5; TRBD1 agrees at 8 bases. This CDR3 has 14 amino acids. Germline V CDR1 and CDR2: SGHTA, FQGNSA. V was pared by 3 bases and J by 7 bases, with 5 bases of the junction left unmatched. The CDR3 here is CASSFDRGGQPQHF. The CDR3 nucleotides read TGTGCCAGCAGCTTTGACAGGGGAGGGCAGCCCCAGCATTTT.

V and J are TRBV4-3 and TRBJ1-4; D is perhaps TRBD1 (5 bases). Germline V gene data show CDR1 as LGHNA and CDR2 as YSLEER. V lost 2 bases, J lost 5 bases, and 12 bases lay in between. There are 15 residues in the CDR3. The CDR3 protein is CASSQSGLINEKLFF. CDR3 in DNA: TGCGCCAGCAGCCAATCGGGACTTATAAATGAAAAACTGTTTTTT.

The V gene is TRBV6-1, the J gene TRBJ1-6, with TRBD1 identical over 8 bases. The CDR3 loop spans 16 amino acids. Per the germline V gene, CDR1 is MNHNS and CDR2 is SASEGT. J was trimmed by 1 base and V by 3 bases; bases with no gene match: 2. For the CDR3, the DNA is TGTGCCAGCAGTGATCAGGGGGCTTCCTATAATTCACCCCTCCACTTT. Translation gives CASSDQGASYNSPLHF.

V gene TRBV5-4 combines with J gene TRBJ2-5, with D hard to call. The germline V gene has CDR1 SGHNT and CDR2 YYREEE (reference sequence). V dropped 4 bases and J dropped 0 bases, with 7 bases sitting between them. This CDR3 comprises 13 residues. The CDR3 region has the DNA TGTGCCAGCAGCCCCGTTAACCAAGAGACCCAGTACTTC. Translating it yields CASSPVNQETQYF.

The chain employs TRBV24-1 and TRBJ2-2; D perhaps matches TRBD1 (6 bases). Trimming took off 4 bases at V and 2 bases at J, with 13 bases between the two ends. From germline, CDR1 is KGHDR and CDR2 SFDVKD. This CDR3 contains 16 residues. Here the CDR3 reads CATSETGLSNTGELFF. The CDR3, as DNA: TGTGCCACCAGTGAGACAGGTCTTAGCAACACCGGGGAGCTGTTTTTT.

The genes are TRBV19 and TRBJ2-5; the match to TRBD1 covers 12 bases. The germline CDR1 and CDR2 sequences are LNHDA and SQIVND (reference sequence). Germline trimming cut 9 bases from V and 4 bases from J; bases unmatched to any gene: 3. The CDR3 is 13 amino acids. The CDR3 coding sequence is TGTGCCAGCCGGGACAGGGGGCGAGAGACCCAGTACTTC. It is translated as CASRDRGRETQYF.

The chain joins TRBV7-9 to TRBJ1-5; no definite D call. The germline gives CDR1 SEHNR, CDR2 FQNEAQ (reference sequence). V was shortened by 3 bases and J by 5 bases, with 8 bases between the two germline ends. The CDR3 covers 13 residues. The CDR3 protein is CASSLRVDQPQHF. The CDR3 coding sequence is TGTGCCAGCAGCTTGCGTGTAGATCAGCCCCAGCATTTT.

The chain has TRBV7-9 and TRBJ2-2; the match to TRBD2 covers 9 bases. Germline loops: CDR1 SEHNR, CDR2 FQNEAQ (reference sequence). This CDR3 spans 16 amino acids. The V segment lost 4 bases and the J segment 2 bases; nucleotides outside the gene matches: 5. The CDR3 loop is CASSSSSGANTGELFF. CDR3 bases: TGTGCCAGCAGCTCATCTAGCGGGGCCAACACCGGGGAGCTGTTTTTT.